Below are 29 T cell receptor beta chains sequenced from a single sample in a study of T cells after yellow fever vaccination. TCRdb analysed the 5' RACE reads with MiXCR anew, one entry per CDR3 protein. This sample has 300,000 to 350,000 distinct CDR3 sequences; approximately 4% occur once, and the top ten carry less than 25%. Sequences were derived from PBMCs, sampled 5 days after the yellow fever booster vaccination. Receptors originate from a man aged 18 to 35 who received the YFV17D yellow fever vaccine.

This clonotype was detected ten times or more. The chain uses TRBV7-2 and TRBJ1-1; D is uncertain. CDR1 SGHTA and CDR2 FQGNSA come from the germline V gene. Deletions cut 5 bases from V and 1 base from J, with 11 bases between. This CDR3 is 14 amino acids long. DNA of the CDR3: TGTGCCAGCAGCCCTACAAGGACGAACACTGAAGCTTTCTTT. Translated, it gives CASSPTRTNTEAFF. Full variable domain (remainder filled in from reference TRBV7-2 and TRBJ1-1): GAGVSQSPSNKVTEKGKDVELRCDPISGHTALYWYRQSLGQGLEFLIYFQGNSAPDKSGLPSDRFSAERTGGSVSTLTIQRTQQEDSAVYLCASSPTRTNTEAFFGQGTRLTVV.

This clonotype was picked up a small number of times. The V and J genes are TRBV28 and TRBJ2-1; 8 bases line up with TRBD2. The germline CDR1 and CDR2 sequences are MDHEN and SYDVKM. V lost 4 bases to trimming and J lost 6 bases; unmatched junction nucleotides: 5. The CDR3 consists of 14 residues. CDR3 loop: CASSSGGAGNEQFF. In DNA form, the CDR3 reads TGTGCCAGCAGTTCGGGGGGGGCAGGCAATGAGCAGTTCTTC.

This clonotype was picked up many times. The V and J genes are TRBV5-5 and TRBJ1-2; no definite D call. The CDR3 extends over 12 amino acids. CDR1 is SGHKS and CDR2 is YYEKEE in the germline V gene (reference sequence). V gave up 0 bases and J gave up 5 bases, with 5 bases separating them. As DNA, the CDR3 is TGTGCCAGCAGCTTGGTGATGTATGGCTACACCTTC. This sequence encodes CASSLVMYGYTF.

This clonotype was seen at least ten times. The V call is TRBV2, the J call TRBJ2-3; D perhaps matches TRBD1 (6 bases). This CDR3 has 14 residues. CDR1 is SNHLY and CDR2 is FYNNEI in the germline V gene. V shed 1 base and J shed 10 bases, with 15 bases lying between them. The CDR3 region is CASSEGRVGAPQYF. DNA for the CDR3: TGTGCCAGCAGTGAAGGTCGGGTGGGGGCCCCGCAGTATTTT.

V is TRBV27 and J is TRBJ1-1; 12 bases map to TRBD1. After removal of 3 bases from V and 5 bases from J, the junction contained 4 bases not matched to a gene. The CDR3 loop spans 15 amino acids. Germline V gene sequence: CDR1 MNHEY, CDR2 SMNVEV (reference sequence). The CDR3 DNA sequence: TGTGCCAGCAGTTTCGGGGACAGGGGGCGGACTGAAGCTTTCTTT. It specifies CASSFGDRGRTEAFF.

This clonotype appeared many times. The chain couples TRBV7-3 to TRBJ1-1; weak D call: TRBD1 (6 bases). The V end was cut by 2 bases, the J end by 8 bases, with 12 bases between. Per germline, CDR1 SGHTA and CDR2 FQGTGA. This CDR3 region has 13 residues. The CDR3: CASSLSAQGEAFF. Written as DNA, the CDR3 is TGTGCCAGCAGCTTATCCGCACAGGGCGAAGCTTTCTTT. Together with reference TRBV7-3 and TRBJ1-1, the CDR3 gives the full variable domain: GAGVSQTPSNKVTEKGKYVELRCDPISGHTALYWYRQSLGQGPEFLIYFQGTGAADDSGLPNDRFFAVRPEGSVSTLKIQRTERGDSAVYLCASSLSAQGEAFFGQGTRLTVV.

The sample holds a few counts of this clonotype. The chain uses TRBV6-5 and TRBJ2-2; either TRBD1 or TRBD2 may supply D (7 bases each). Germline CDR1 is MNHEY and CDR2 is SVGAGI. The V and J ends lost 8 bases and 0 bases respectively, with 19 bases between them. This CDR3 spans 17 amino acids. The DNA of the CDR3 is TGTGCCAGCCGGACTCCCAGGGGGGGGACGAACACCGGGGAGCTGTTTTTT. Its translation: CASRTPRGGTNTGELFF.

This clonotype was detected ten times or more. The rearrangement uses TRBV4-3 and TRBJ2-1, with 7 bases fitting TRBD1. Germline loops: CDR1 LGHNA, CDR2 YSLEER. The CDR3 spans 15 residues. V shed 3 bases and J 2 bases; nucleotides not matched to a gene: 4. CDR3 protein: CASSQGTAAYNEQFF. The DNA for the CDR3 is TGCGCCAGCAGCCAGGGGACAGCAGCCTACAATGAGCAGTTCTTC.

This clonotype was detected ten times or more. This chain links TRBV11-2 with TRBJ2-7, with unresolved D. The CDR3 loop spans 13 amino acids. Deletions cut 1 base from V and 4 bases from J, with 8 bases between. Germline V gives CDR1 SGHAT, CDR2 FQNNGV. DNA of the CDR3: TGTGCCAGCAGCTTAGGGGCCGAGTACGAGCAGTACGTC. It yields the protein CASSLGAEYEQYV.

This clonotype occurred many times. The rearrangement uses TRBV11-1 and TRBJ2-1; 9 bases fit TRBD2. The CDR3 is 15 amino acids. Per germline, CDR1 SGHAT and CDR2 FQDESV (reference sequence). The J segment lost 7 bases and the V segment lost 2 bases, leaving 6 bases of the junction unmatched. The CDR3 spells CASSLWGSGGNEQFF. DNA for the CDR3: TGTGCCAGCAGCTTATGGGGTAGCGGGGGAAATGAGCAGTTCTTC.

The genes are TRBV5-5 and TRBJ1-5, with 9 bases identical to TRBD1. Germline lookup yields CDR1 SGHKS and CDR2 YYEKEE (reference sequence). The trim removed 0 bases at V and 7 bases at J, leaving 2 bases unmatched. The CDR3 loop spans 14 amino acids. The CDR3 bases are TGTGCCAGCAGCTTGGACAGGGGGCGACAGCCCCAGCATTTT. Translated: CASSLDRGRQPQHF.

The chain links TRBV5-1 to TRBJ1-1, with D unclear. V lost 1 base and J lost 1, with 8 bases in between. Germline lookup yields CDR1 SGHRS and CDR2 YFSETQ. The CDR3 loop spans 14 amino acids. The DNA of the CDR3 is TGCGCCAGCAGCTTGTTTTCCAGGAACACTGAAGCTTTCTTT. This sequence encodes CASSLFSRNTEAFF.

In its sample, this clonotype was seen many times. The chain is built from TRBV3-1 and TRBJ2-5; D uncertain. Germline values: CDR1 LGHDT, CDR2 YNNKEL (reference sequence). The CDR3 length is 15 residues. Trimming took off 0 bases at V and 1 base at J, with 9 bases between the two ends. The CDR3 protein is CASSQDPGPQETQYF. The CDR3 bases are TGTGCCAGCAGCCAAGATCCCGGGCCCCAAGAGACCCAGTACTTC.

This clonotype has more than one count but fewer than ten. V gene TRBV30 combines with J gene TRBJ1-2, with TRBD1 as a possible D gene (6 bases). V lost 0 bases, J lost 7 bases, and 6 bases lay in between. The germline V gene encodes CDR1 GTSNPN and CDR2 SVGIG (reference sequence). The CDR3 sequence is 11 residues long. CDR3 DNA: TGTGCCTGGAGTGTACAGGGTGGCTACACCTTC. It translates to CAWSVQGGYTF.

Only a few counts were recorded for this clonotype. This chain links TRBV12-3 or TRBV12-4 with TRBJ2-7; 8 bases map to TRBD1. Losses at the gene ends were 3 bases for V and 4 bases for J; bases not matched to a gene: 5. The CDR3 runs 14 residues. CDR3 in amino acids: CASSLPDRVYEQYF. The CDR3, as DNA: TGTGCCAGCAGTTTGCCGGACAGGGTTTACGAGCAGTACTTC.

This clonotype appeared many times. The chain combines TRBV4-1 with TRBJ2-1; possible D gene TRBD2, 6 bases. There are 16 residues in the CDR3. Germline CDR1 MGHRA, CDR2 YSYEKL. The V end was cut by 3 bases, the J end by 0 bases, with 12 bases between. CDR3 residues: CASSHAYGGSYNEQFF. The CDR3 DNA is TGCGCCAGCAGCCACGCCTACGGGGGCTCCTACAATGAGCAGTTCTTC.

This clonotype has a handful of counts. The chain recombines TRBV20-1 with TRBJ2-7, with TRBD1 matching over 12 bases. The CDR3 covers 14 residues. V lost 6 bases to trimming and J lost 2 bases; unmatched junction nucleotides: 5. CDR1 and CDR2 from the germline V gene are DFQATT and SNEGSKA (reference sequence). In DNA, the CDR3 is TGCAGTGCGTCCGGGACAGGGGGCACCTACGAGCAGTACTTC. This gives the protein CSASGTGGTYEQYF.

The genes are TRBV29-1 and TRBJ1-1; TRBD1 is a possible D gene (6 bases). V was pared by 7 bases and J by 2 bases, with 17 bases between. The CDR3 is 14 amino acids. Germline assignment: CDR1 SQVTM and CDR2 ANQGSEA. The CDR3 DNA reads TGCAGCGCCCGGCTAGGGGGTTTAAACACTGAAGCTTTCTTT. This encodes CSARLGGLNTEAFF. The full variable domain, with the rest looked up from reference TRBV29-1 and TRBJ1-1, is SAVISQKPSRDICQRGTSLTIQCQVDSQVTMMFWYRQQPGQSLTLIATANQGSEATYESGFVIDKFPISRPNLTFSTLTVSNMSPEDSSIYLCSARLGGLNTEAFFGQGTRLTVV.

Many counts were recorded for this clonotype. The gene calls are TRBV5-1 and TRBJ2-3, with TRBD2 matching 10 bases. J gave up 2 bases and V 5 bases, and 2 bases lay outside the gene matches. This CDR3 contains 14 residues. Germline values: CDR1 SGHRS, CDR2 YFSETQ. The CDR3 region has the DNA TGCGCCAGCAGTGGGACTAGCGACACAGATACGCAGTATTTT. Its translation: CASSGTSDTDTQYF.

This clonotype has a handful of counts. The chain is built from TRBV6-2 or TRBV6-3 and TRBJ2-7, with 8 bases fitting TRBD2. CDR3 size: 14 residues. J lost 8 bases, V lost 7 bases, and 13 bases had no gene match. Per germline, CDR1 MNHEY and CDR2 SVGEGT. CDR3 bases: TGTGCCAGCACCCTCCGGGGGGGCGGAATGCAGCAGTACTTC. Amino acids: CASTLRGGGMQQYF.

This clonotype was counted between two and nine times. J is TRBJ1-1 and V is TRBV21-1; TRBD1 was called by the table and not checked on the DNA. TRBV21-1 is a known pseudogene. The CDR3 is 15 amino acids. The chain's CDR3 is CASSKGTGMATEAFF. DNA for the CDR3: TGTGCCAGCAGCAAAGGGACAGGGATGGCCACTGAAGCTTTCTTT.

This clonotype was counted many times. V is TRBV4-3 and J is TRBJ1-6; D unclear. In germline, CDR1 is LGHNA, CDR2 YSLEER. V was trimmed by 0 bases and J by 14 bases, leaving 17 bases between them. The CDR3 extends over 15 amino acids. In nucleotides, the CDR3 is TGCGCCAGCAGCCAAGATACGGGCTCCGAGCTTTCCCTCCACTTT. It specifies CASSQDTGSELSLHF.

This clonotype was seen more than once but under ten times. The V gene is TRBV4-3, the J gene TRBJ1-5, with D unresolved. Trimming took 4 bases from V and 1 from J, leaving 17 bases between them. The CDR3 runs 17 residues. Germline CDR1 LGHNA, CDR2 YSLEER. CDR3 region: CASSPRDGPKSNQPQHF. CDR3 nucleotide sequence: TGCGCCAGCAGCCCTAGAGACGGCCCGAAGAGCAATCAGCCCCAGCATTTT.

This clonotype has just a few counts. This chain links TRBV27 with TRBJ1-1; D not resolved. V dropped 7 bases and J dropped 1 base, with 13 bases sitting between them. The CDR3 is made up of 14 amino acids. Per germline, CDR1 MNHEY and CDR2 SMNVEV (reference sequence). CDR3 in amino acids: CASTRVGGNTEAFF. The CDR3 coding sequence is TGTGCCAGCACCCGGGTAGGTGGGAACACTGAAGCTTTCTTT.

The rearrangement joins TRBV3-1 to TRBJ1-1; D is perhaps TRBD1 (5 bases). Germline CDR1 is LGHDT and CDR2 is YNNKEL (reference sequence). This CDR3 contains 16 residues. Trimming took 4 bases from V and 1 from J, leaving 16 bases between them. The CDR3 nucleotides are TGTGCCAGCAGCCTCGGCGGGGCACGGGGGAACACTGAAGCTTTCTTT. Translating it yields CASSLGGARGNTEAFF.

This clonotype was counted ten times or more. The chain uses TRBV5-1 and TRBJ2-5; TRBD2 aligns across 9 bases. The CDR3 extends over 16 amino acids. Germline V gene lookup returns CDR1 SGHRS and CDR2 YFSETQ. V lost 3 bases and J lost 1; bases outside the gene matches: 7. DNA of the CDR3: TGCGCCAGCAGCTGGCTGGCGGGGGGGCGCCAAGAGACCCAGTACTTC. Translation gives CASSWLAGGRQETQYF.

Many counts were recorded for this clonotype. The rearrangement links TRBV6-5 to TRBJ2-7; D might be TRBD1 (6 bases). CDR3 length: 15 residues. Germline lookup yields CDR1 MNHEY and CDR2 SVGAGI. Trimming pared 3 bases from V and 1 base from J, leaving 13 bases between. CDR3 protein: CASSYGTRVSYEQYF. In DNA, the CDR3 is TGTGCCAGCAGTTATGGGACAAGGGTGTCCTACGAGCAGTACTTC.

The table lists this clonotype with many counts. This chain connects TRBV27 to TRBJ2-7; possible D gene TRBD2, 5 bases. Trimming left V 6 bases short and J 3 bases short, with 12 bases between. The CDR3 runs 13 residues. Germline V CDR1 and CDR2: MNHEY, SMNVEV (reference sequence). The CDR3 DNA follows: TGTGCCAGCAGCCCGCAACTAGGCTACGAGCAGTACTTC. Translated: CASSPQLGYEQYF.

The chain couples TRBV10-3 to TRBJ2-7, with 10 bases identical to TRBD1. The V gene's germline CDR1 is ENHRY and CDR2 SYGVKD. J lost 0 bases, V lost 10 bases, and 6 bases had no gene match. The CDR3 length is 14 residues. The CDR3 is CATTTGGSSYEQYV. The CDR3 DNA is TGTGCCACCACGACAGGGGGCAGCTCCTACGAGCAGTACGTC.